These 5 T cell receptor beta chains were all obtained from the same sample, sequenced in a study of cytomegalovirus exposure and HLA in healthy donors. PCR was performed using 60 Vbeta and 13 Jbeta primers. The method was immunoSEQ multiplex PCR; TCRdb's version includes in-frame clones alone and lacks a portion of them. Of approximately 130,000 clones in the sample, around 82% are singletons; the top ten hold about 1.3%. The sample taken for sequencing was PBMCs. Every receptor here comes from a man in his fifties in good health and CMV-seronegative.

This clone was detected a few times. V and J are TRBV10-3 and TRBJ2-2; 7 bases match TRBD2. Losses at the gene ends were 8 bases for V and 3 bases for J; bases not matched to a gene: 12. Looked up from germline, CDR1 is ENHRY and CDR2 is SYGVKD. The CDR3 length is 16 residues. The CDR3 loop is CAIAPLSGDYTGELFF. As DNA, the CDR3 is TGTGCCATCGCGCCACTAAGCGGGGATTACACCGGGGAGCTGTTTTTT.

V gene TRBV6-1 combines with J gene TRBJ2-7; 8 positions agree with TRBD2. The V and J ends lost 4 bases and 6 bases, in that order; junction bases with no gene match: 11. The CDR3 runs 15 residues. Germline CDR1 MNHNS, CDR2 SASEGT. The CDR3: CASSGGTSGSGEQYF. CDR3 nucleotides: TGTGCCAGCAGTGGAGGGACTAGTGGGTCCGGCGAGCAGTACTTC.

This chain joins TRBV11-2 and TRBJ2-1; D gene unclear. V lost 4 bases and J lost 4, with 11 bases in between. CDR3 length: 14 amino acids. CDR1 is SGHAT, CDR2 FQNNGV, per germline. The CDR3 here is CASSSPQRYNEQFF. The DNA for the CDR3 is TGTGCCAGCAGCTCCCCTCAGCGATACAATGAGCAGTTCTTC.

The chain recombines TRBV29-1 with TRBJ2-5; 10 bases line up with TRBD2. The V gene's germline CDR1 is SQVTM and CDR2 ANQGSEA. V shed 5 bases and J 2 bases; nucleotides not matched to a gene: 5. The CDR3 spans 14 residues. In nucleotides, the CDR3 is TGCAGCGTTACTGGACTAGCGGATCAAGAGACCCAGTACTTC. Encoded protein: CSVTGLADQETQYF.

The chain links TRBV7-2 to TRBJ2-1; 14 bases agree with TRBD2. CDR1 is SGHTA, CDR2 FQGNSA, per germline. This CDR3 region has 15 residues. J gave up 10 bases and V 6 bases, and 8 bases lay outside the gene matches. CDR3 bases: TGTGCCAGCAGTTCCGGGACTAGCGGGAGAGGGGAGCAGTTCTTC. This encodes CASSSGTSGRGEQFF.